Presented here are 27 T cell receptor beta chains from one specimen sequenced in a study of vaccination and CD4 T cells after COVID-19. Cultured CD4+ T cell DNA underwent sequencing with the Oncomine TCR Beta short-read assay. TCRdb reprocessed the PCR reads with MiXCR, giving one entry per CDR3 protein. The repertoire holds 9,500 to 12,000 distinct CDR3 sequences, with around 23% as singletons. Treatment reported: roughly 10-day PBMC culture with coronavirus spike peptide pools or control peptides (ViraFEST assay). No antigen has been identified for these receptors. The sample consisted of CD4+ T cells from blood, cultured in vitro, taken after SARS-CoV-2 vaccination. The receptors derive from a human donor who had recovered from COVID-19.

The rearrangement joins TRBV29-1 to TRBJ2-5, with TRBD2 matching over 7 bases. This CDR3 has 14 residues. Per germline, CDR1 SQVTM and CDR2 ANQGSEA. J lost 2 bases, V lost 5 bases, and 8 bases had no gene match. The CDR3 sequence is CSVWGRREQETQYF. The CDR3 nucleotides read TGCAGCGTTTGGGGAAGGCGGGAGCAAGAGACCCAGTACTTC. The complete variable domain, with remaining parts taken from reference TRBV29-1 and TRBJ2-5, reads SAVISQKPSRDICQRGTSLTIQCQVDSQVTMMFWYRQQPGQSLTLIATANQGSEATYESGFVIDKFPISRPNLTFSTLTVSNMSPEDSSIYLCSVWGRREQETQYFGPGTRLLVL.

This sequence joins TRBV28 and TRBJ2-7; D uncertain. Germline V CDR1 and CDR2: MDHEN, SYDVKM. Trimming cost V 5 bases and J 3 bases, with 11 bases left between them. This CDR3 contains 13 residues. CDR3: CASSQHRDYEQYF. DNA of the CDR3: TGTGCCAGCAGTCAACACAGAGACTACGAGCAGTACTTC.

This clonotype was detected a few times. The chain employs TRBV20-1 and TRBJ2-7; TRBD2 agrees at 9 bases. J gave up 2 bases and V 1 base, and 6 bases lay outside the gene matches. The CDR3 is made up of 15 amino acids. Germline CDR1 reads DFQATT; CDR2 reads SNEGSKA (reference sequence). This CDR3 reads CSARGKSSGAYEQYF. In nucleotides, the CDR3 is TGCAGTGCTAGAGGAAAGTCTAGCGGGGCCTACGAGCAGTACTTC.

The chain uses TRBV7-6 and TRBJ1-5; TRBD1 agrees at 9 bases. CDR3 length: 15 amino acids. Germline V gene sequence: CDR1 SGHVS, CDR2 FNYEAQ. J was trimmed by 4 bases and V by 1 base; bases with no gene match: 2. CDR3 amino acids: CASSLGDRGNQPQHF. In DNA form, the CDR3 reads TGTGCCAGCAGCTTAGGTGACAGGGGGAATCAGCCCCAGCATTTT.

This clonotype has just a few counts. The gene calls are TRBV6-1 and TRBJ2-1; TRBD2 aligns across 9 bases. The CDR3 consists of 16 residues. Unmatched junction bases numbered 7, after V lost 7 bases and J lost 0 bases. Germline lookup yields CDR1 MNHNS and CDR2 SASEGT. The chain's CDR3 is CASKGTSPSSYNEQFF. The CDR3 DNA reads as TGTGCCAGCAAGGGGACTAGCCCCAGCTCCTACAATGAGCAGTTCTTC.

The V gene is TRBV19, the J gene TRBJ2-7; 7 bases fit TRBD1. The germline gives CDR1 LNHDA, CDR2 SQIVND (reference sequence). This CDR3 is 14 amino acids long. V lost 3 bases to trimming and J lost 2 bases; unmatched junction nucleotides: 4. The CDR3 bases are TGTGCCAGTAGTATTAGGGACAGTGCCTACGAGCAGTACTTC. It translates to CASSIRDSAYEQYF.

The genes are TRBV6-2 or TRBV6-3 and TRBJ2-1; D is unclear. V lost 6 bases and J 2 bases, leaving 11 bases between the germline ends. There are 14 residues in the CDR3. Germline V gives CDR1 MNHEY, CDR2 SVGEGT. The CDR3 sequence is CASRPGGAYNEQFF. In DNA form, the CDR3 reads TGTGCCAGCAGACCCGGTGGGGCCTACAATGAGCAGTTCTTC.

This clonotype was counted a few times. The chain combines TRBV6-1 with TRBJ2-7, with D possibly called TRBD1 or TRBD2 (5 bases each). The CDR3 is 14 amino acids. CDR1 and CDR2 from the germline V gene are MNHNS and SASEGT. V dropped 3 bases and J dropped 9 bases, with 18 bases sitting between them. Written as DNA, the CDR3 is TGTGCCAGCAGTGACACTTCGACAGCCCGGGGGCAGTACTTC. Amino acids: CASSDTSTARGQYF.

This chain links TRBV20-1 with TRBJ2-2, with TRBD1 matching 12 bases. CDR1 is DFQATT, CDR2 SNEGSKA, per germline (reference sequence). The CDR3 is 15 residues long. Trimming cost V 4 bases and J 7 bases; bases outside gene matches: 7. Written as DNA, the CDR3 is TGCAGTGCTAAAGGGACAGGGGGCGCCTACGGGGAGCTGTTTTTT. Translating gives CSAKGTGGAYGELFF.

This clonotype was detected a few times. The V gene is TRBV20-1, the J gene TRBJ2-1; D might be TRBD2 (6 bases). The ends were cut back, 6 bases at V and 9 bases at J, with 24 bases in the middle. CDR3 length: 15 amino acids. In germline, CDR1 is DFQATT, CDR2 SNEGSKA (reference sequence). The CDR3 DNA sequence: TGCAGTGCCAAATTTAGCGGCCACGGCGATGGTGAGCAGTTCTTC. Protein sequence: CSAKFSGHGDGEQFF.

The chain uses TRBV19 and TRBJ2-7; tentatively, D is TRBD1 (6 bases). Trimming cost V 6 bases and J 7 bases, with 19 bases left between them. Germline V gene sequence: CDR1 LNHDA, CDR2 SQIVND (reference sequence). The CDR3 is 14 residues long. The CDR3 DNA sequence: TGTGCCAGTAGCCCCGGGACAACCCCTACTGAGCAGTACTTC. Translation: CASSPGTTPTEQYF.

The chain carries TRBV2 and TRBJ2-7, with unresolved D. Germline-derived CDR1 and CDR2 are SNHLY and FYNNEI. The V end lost 5 bases, the J end lost 3 bases, and 5 bases lay between the germline ends. CDR3 length equals 11 residues. CDR3 nucleotide sequence: TGTGCCAGCAGTTCCTACTACGAGCAGTACTTC. Its protein product is CASSSYYEQYF. The entire variable domain, with the rest obtained from reference TRBV2 and TRBJ2-7, is as follows: EPEVTQTPSHQVTQMGQEVILRCVPISNHLYFYWYRQILGQKVEFLVSFYNNEISEKSEIFDDQFSVERPDGSNFTLKIRSTKLEDSAMYFCASSSYYEQYFGPGTRLTVT.

This chain connects TRBV11-2 to TRBJ2-7; TRBD2 aligns across 12 bases. V trimming: 4 bases; J trimming: 3 bases; junction bases outside the gene matches: 7. This CDR3 spans 16 amino acids. Germline CDR1 is SGHAT and CDR2 is FQNNGV. The CDR3 protein is CASSSHPTSGSYEQYF. The CDR3 DNA sequence: TGTGCCAGCAGCTCCCACCCGACTAGCGGGAGCTACGAGCAGTACTTC.

The chain uses TRBV6-1 and TRBJ2-1; 9 positions match TRBD2. The length of the CDR3 is 14 residues. V gave up 6 bases and J gave up 7 bases; unmatched junction bases: 7. Germline lookup yields CDR1 MNHNS and CDR2 SASEGT. CDR3 in amino acids: CASRPGLAGNEQFF. In nucleotides, the CDR3 is TGTGCCAGCAGACCGGGACTAGCTGGGAATGAGCAGTTCTTC.

The chain is built from TRBV19 and TRBJ2-5, with TRBD1 matching over 12 bases. Germline CDR1 and CDR2: LNHDA and SQIVND (reference sequence). This CDR3 has 16 residues. V dropped 5 bases and J dropped 5; count of bases not matched to a gene: 9. This CDR3 is CASSSTGTGGFETQYF. CDR3 sequence (DNA): TGTGCCAGTAGTTCGACCGGGACAGGGGGCTTTGAGACCCAGTACTTC.

The chain joins TRBV20-1 to TRBJ2-1, with 9 bases fitting TRBD2. The V gene end was trimmed by 0 bases and the J gene end by 6 bases; junction bases not matched to a gene: 18. In germline, CDR1 is DFQATT, CDR2 SNEGSKA (reference sequence). The CDR3 loop spans 19 amino acids. CDR3 DNA: TGCAGTGCTAGAGATTGGGGGCTAGCGGGATTTATCTTTGGCAATGAGCAGTTCTTC. Its translation: CSARDWGLAGFIFGNEQFF.

In nucleotides, the CDR3 is TGCAGTGCTAGAGATGCACAGGGGGCTTTCTTCTTGGATGGCTACACCTTC. Its translation is CSARDAQGAFFLDGYTF. V is TRBV20-1 and J is TRBJ1-2; the match to TRBD1 covers 9 bases. Germline trimming cut 0 bases from V and 6 bases from J; bases unmatched to any gene: 14. Germline values: CDR1 DFQATT, CDR2 SNEGSKA (reference sequence). The CDR3 spans 17 residues.

This clonotype is labeled as medium-sized. The V call is TRBV7-6, the J call TRBJ1-2; D uncertain. The CDR3 is 14 amino acids. The germline CDR1 and CDR2 sequences are SGHVS and FNYEAQ. V was pared by 1 base and J by 2 bases, with 8 bases between. Here the CDR3 reads CASSLGGSNYGYTF. CDR3 coding DNA: TGTGCCAGCAGCTTAGGAGGGAGCAACTATGGCTACACCTTC.

This sequence joins TRBV10-2 and TRBJ2-7; TRBD2 matches at 13 bases. Germline V gives CDR1 WSHSY, CDR2 SAAADI. The J segment lost 5 bases and the V segment lost 4 bases, leaving 5 bases of the junction unmatched. The CDR3 spans 15 residues. CDR3 protein: CASSGGTSGNHEQYF. The DNA for the CDR3 is TGCGCCAGCAGTGGCGGGACTAGCGGGAACCACGAGCAGTACTTC.

This clonotype rates as medium-sized. The V and J genes are TRBV7-9 and TRBJ2-1; 10 bases align to TRBD2. This CDR3 has 16 amino acids. Germline trimming cut 5 bases from V and 1 base from J; bases unmatched to any gene: 5. Germline CDR1 reads SEHNR; CDR2 reads FQNEAQ (reference sequence). The DNA of the CDR3 is TGTGCCAGCAGCCTCCATAGCGGGGGGTCCTACAATGAGCAGTTCTTC. Translating it yields CASSLHSGGSYNEQFF.

This clonotype is medium-sized within its sample. V is TRBV6-1 and J is TRBJ2-5; D unresolved. Germline V gene lookup returns CDR1 MNHNS and CDR2 SASEGT. Trimming pared 5 bases from V and 8 bases from J, leaving 9 bases between. This CDR3 has 11 residues. This CDR3 is CASSLSVTQYF. As DNA, the CDR3 is TGTGCCAGCAGTCTCTCTGTTACCCAGTACTTC.

V gene TRBV7-7 combines with J gene TRBJ1-2; D not resolved. Trimming pared 5 bases from V and 2 bases from J, leaving 15 bases between. CDR3 length equals 15 residues. Germline V gene sequence: CDR1 SSHAT, CDR2 FNYEAQ (reference sequence). The CDR3 coding sequence is TGTGCCAGCAGCCCAGCCAAATACTGGAACTATGGCTACACCTTC. Its translation is CASSPAKYWNYGYTF. Together with reference TRBV7-7 and TRBJ1-2, the CDR3 gives the full variable domain: GAGVSQSPRYKVTKRGQDVTLRCDPISSHATLYWYQQALGQGPEFLTYFNYEAQPDKSGLPSDRFSAERPEGSISTLTIQRTEQRDSAMYRCASSPAKYWNYGYTFGSGTRLTVV.

This clonotype was counted between two and nine times. The rearrangement uses TRBV7-9 and TRBJ2-3, with unresolved D. Trimming removed 1 base at V and 2 bases at J, with 13 bases between. The CDR3 runs 16 residues. Germline CDR1 is SEHNR and CDR2 is FQNEAQ (reference sequence). The CDR3 loop is CASSLVVSQDTDTQYF. CDR3 nucleotide sequence: TGTGCCAGCAGCTTAGTCGTCAGCCAGGACACAGATACGCAGTATTTT.

This clonotype came up a few times. V is TRBV6-5 and J is TRBJ2-7; D perhaps matches TRBD1 (6 bases). V lost 0 bases and J lost 2, with 11 bases in between. The germline V gene has CDR1 MNHEY and CDR2 SVGAGI. The CDR3 consists of 15 residues. CDR3 amino acids: CASSYSRAGAYEQYF. CDR3 DNA sequence: TGTGCCAGCAGTTACTCGAGGGCAGGGGCCTACGAGCAGTACTTC.

Regarding this clonotype: A much larger clone lies one base from this, so it may be a read error. V usage is TRBV6-1 and J usage is TRBJ2-7; D tentatively reads TRBD1 or TRBD2 (5 bases each). Trimming cost V 6 bases and J 0 bases, with 15 bases left between them. The CDR3 length is 15 residues. Germline V gene lookup returns CDR1 MNHNS and CDR2 SASEGT. DNA for the CDR3: TGTGCCAGCAGCCTGGGACGTTTGGGCTCCTACGAGCAGTACTTC. This translates into CASSLGRLGSYEQYF.

This clonotype rates as medium-sized (0.01 to 0.1%). The CDR3 DNA sequence: TGTGCCAGCACCCAACAGGTTGGGGGGGGGAATGGCTACACCTTC. It codes for CASTQQVGGGNGYTF. This chain joins TRBV27 and TRBJ1-2; the D gene is possibly TRBD1 (5 bases). This CDR3 has 15 amino acids. Trimming shortened V by 7 bases and J by 6 bases, and 21 bases separated the two germline ends. CDR1 MNHEY and CDR2 SMNVEV come from the germline V gene (reference sequence).

This clonotype was detected only a few times. The chain links TRBV20-1 to TRBJ2-1, with 10 positions matching TRBD2. V lost 5 bases, J lost 7 bases, and 8 bases stayed unmatched. CDR1 and CDR2 (germline): DFQATT, SNEGSKA (reference sequence). This CDR3 has 14 amino acids. The CDR3 loop reads CSAPLAGKGNEQFF. For the CDR3, the DNA is TGCAGTGCTCCACTAGCGGGAAAAGGGAATGAGCAGTTCTTC.